A selection of T cell receptor beta chains follows, all from one sample in a study of blood T cell repertoires in COVID-19. The assay was immunoSEQ multiplex PCR, and TCRdb's table has in-frame clones only and misses some. The data contain around 100,000 clones, about 77% of them singletons. Specimen: peripheral blood. These receptor sequences come from a woman aged 70 to 79 with acute or convalescent COVID-19. The CDR3 runs from the conserved cysteine through the conserved F or W. The order of the fields is J gene, clone size, D gene, V gene, CDR3 DNA, CDR3 protein. D genes are given only for firm matches. Size tells how often a clone was seen (once, few, many) or the class of an expanded clone, and some rows leave it out.

>TRBJ2-5|.|TRBD1|TRBV5-1
TGCGCCAGCAGCTTGAGACAGGGAAGATCCGGGGAGACCCAGTACTTC
CASSLRQGRSGETQYF
>TRBJ2-5|.|.|TRBV19
TGTGCCAGTAGTATAGCCCGGACAGATCAAGAGACCCAGTACTTC
CASSIARTDQETQYF
>TRBJ1-5|.|.|TRBV10-3
TGTGCCTTCGGGACTGGGGATAGCAATCAGCCCCAGCATTTT
CAFGTGDSNQPQHF
>TRBJ2-1|.|TRBD2|TRBV12-5
TGTGCTAGTGCCGGGGGGCTAGCGGGGACAATGAGGGAGCAGTTCTTC
CASAGGLAGTMREQFF
>TRBJ2-5|.|TRBD1|TRBV28
TGTGCCAGTACTTCTTTGACAGGGGACCAAGAGACCCAGTACTTC
CASTSLTGDQETQYF
>TRBJ2-2|.|.|TRBV10-1
TGCGCCAGCAGCGGGGGACTCCCAGCCGGGGAGCTGTTTTTT
CASSGGLPAGELFF
>TRBJ1-2|once|.|TRBV5-5
TGTGCCAGCAGCTTGGTAGGGGGCTATGGCTACACCTTC
CASSLVGGYGYTF
>TRBJ1-2|.|TRBD1|TRBV18
TGTGCCAGCTCACCGGGGACAGGCGGAGCTAACTATGGCTACACCTTC
CASSPGTGGANYGYTF
>TRBJ2-2|.|.|TRBV7-2
TGTGCCAGCAGCTGGTGGGGGGATGCATCCCCCGGGGAGCTGTTTTTT
CASSWWGDASPGELFF
>TRBJ1-2|few|TRBD1|TRBV28
TGTGCCAGCAGTCCACCAGACAGGGGGTCAATACACTTC
CASSPPDRGSIHF
>TRBJ1-1|.|.|TRBV5-1
TGCGCCAGCAGCTTGAGGGGAATGAACACTGAAGCTTTCTTT
CASSLRGMNTEAFF
>TRBJ2-7|.|TRBD2|TRBV6-5
TGTGCCAGCAAACTAGTAGGCGGGGGGGCCTACGAGCAGTACTTC
CASKLVGGGAYEQYF
>TRBJ1-4|.|TRBD1|TRBV7-2
TGTGCCAGCAGCTTAGAAGGACAGGGAGGCGAAAAACTGTTTTTT
CASSLEGQGGEKLFF
>TRBJ2-1|.|TRBD2|TRBV6-1
TGTGCCAGCAGTGAATCGGTAGCGGGGGAGCGCAATGAGCAGTTCTTC
CASSESVAGERNEQFF
>TRBJ1-6|few|TRBD1|TRBV2
TGTGCCAGCAGTGAAAGCGGCGCCGGGACAGCCAATTCACCCCTCCACTTT
CASSESGAGTANSPLHF
>TRBJ2-3|.|TRBD2|TRBV9
TGTGCCAGCAGCGTAGTAAGTCCTAGCGGGGGACTCCTACCCATTAGCACAGATACGCAGTATTTT
CASSVVSPSGGLLPISTDTQYF
>TRBJ2-3|.|TRBD2|TRBV9
TGTGCCAGCAGCTGGGCGACTAGCGGGGGGGCCACAGATACGCAGTATTTT
CASSWATSGGATDTQYF
>TRBJ1-2|.|.|TRBV11-2
TGTGCCAGCAGCCTGCGGGGGAATTATGGCTACACCTTC
CASSLRGNYGYTF
>TRBJ1-2|once|.|TRBV6-5
TGTGCCAGCACCAACGGGGGGAACAACTATGGCTACACCTTC
CASTNGGNNYGYTF
>TRBJ2-1|.|TRBD1|TRBV10-3
TGTGCCATCAGCTCGGGACAGGGGGCGATAGGAAATGAGCAGTTCTTC
CAISSGQGAIGNEQFF
>TRBJ1-6|.|.|TRBV19
TGTGCCAGTAGTTTGAGGAATTCACCCCTCCACTTT
CASSLRNSPLHF
>TRBJ1-2|.|.|TRBV7-2
TGTGCCAGCAGCATGACAGAGAACTATGGCTACACCTTC
CASSMTENYGYTF
>TRBJ2-1|.|.|TRBV4-3
TGCGCCAGCAGCCAAGAAGCGGCGACCTACAATGAGCAGTTCTTC
CASSQEAATYNEQFF
>TRBJ1-1|.|.|TRBV19
TGTGCCAGTATTAGGAACACTGAAGCTTTCTTT
CASIRNTEAFF
>TRBJ1-1|once|TRBD1|TRBV6-6
TGTGCCAGCAGTTACCCAGACAGGGGCGCTGAAGCTTTCTTT
CASSYPDRGAEAFF
>TRBJ2-7|.|TRBD2|TRBV11-2
TGTGCCAGCAGCTTGGGATTACGAAGCGGGGGGGGATCGTACGAGCAGTACTTC
CASSLGLRSGGGSYEQYF
>TRBJ1-1|.|.|TRBV6-2/TRBV6-3
TGTGCCAGCAGTTACCCCCCAACGAGGCGGTCCATGAACACTGAAGCTTTCTTT
CASSYPPTRRSMNTEAFF
>TRBJ1-3|.|TRBD1|TRBV7-9
TGTGCCAGCAGCTGGGGACAGGGGGCTGGAAACACCATATATTTT
CASSWGQGAGNTIYF
>TRBJ1-1|.|.|TRBV21-1
TGTGCCAGCATCTACGGACAGGGGGCCTTCGAAGGGAAAACTGAAGCTTTCTTT
CASIYGQGAFEGKTEAFF
>TRBJ1-1|.|TRBD1|TRBV19
TGTGCCACATCACCGGGACAGATGAACACTGAAGCTTTCTTT
CATSPGQMNTEAFF
>TRBJ1-1|.|.|TRBV29-1
TGCAGCGTTGAAGTAACAGTTGGCACTGAAGCTTTCTTT
CSVEVTVGTEAFF
>TRBJ2-3|.|.|TRBV21-1
TGTGCCAGGGCCTTCCCTTCCACAGATACGCAGTATTTT
CARAFPSTDTQYF
>TRBJ1-3|.|.|TRBV6-6
TGTGCCAGTTACACGGGTCCGTCTGGAAACACCATATATTTT
CASYTGPSGNTIYF
>TRBJ2-1|.|TRBD2|TRBV30
TGTGCCAGGTCTATCGCGGGGGGGGTCTACAATGAGCAGTTCTTC
CARSIAGGVYNEQFF
>TRBJ2-5|.|.|TRBV15
TGTGCCACCGCGCAGGGAGGAGAGACCCAGTACTTC
CATAQGGETQYF
>TRBJ2-5|.|TRBD1|TRBV6-1
TGTGCCAGCAGTGCGGACAGGGTTGAGGCGGAGACCCAGTACTTC
CASSADRVEAETQYF